The TCR beta chain under discussion was sequenced for a study of T-cell memory formation after mild COVID-19. V shed 10 bases, J shed 4 bases, and the junction held 13 bases outside the gene matches. CDR3 length: 15 amino acids. CDR1 is MNHNY, CDR2 SVGAGI, per germline (reference sequence). TCR alpha and TCR beta cDNA libraries carrying sample barcodes and UMIs were produced by 5'RACE using constant-segment primers. TCRdb re-derived calls from the 5' RACE reads in MiXCR, one entry per CDR3 protein. The top ten clones hold more than 20% of a sample with about 270,000 distinct CDR3 sequences, 15% to 20% of them seen once. Comments on this clonotype: Its antigen remains unknown.

Study-wide results and limits: Whether day 37 second-wave clones are SARS-CoV-2-specific was not confirmed. Several responding clones turned up in pre-infection memory, indicating that cross-reactive memory may have taken part. Clones that got smaller from day 15 to 85 had even CD4/CD8, while clones growing later tipped toward CD4+.

The chain employs TRBV6-6 and TRBJ1-5; 7 bases match TRBD1. The TCR originated in a man younger than 35 who had mild COVID-19 (a few samples of this study predate the infection). Cell type and time point are not known. The sequenced sample consisted of PBMCs or a T cell subset sorted from them (not recorded which). CDR3 DNA: TGTGCCATTTCCGCTGGGCAGGGGGTAAATCAGCCCCAGCATTTT. It specifies CAISAGQGVNQPQHF.